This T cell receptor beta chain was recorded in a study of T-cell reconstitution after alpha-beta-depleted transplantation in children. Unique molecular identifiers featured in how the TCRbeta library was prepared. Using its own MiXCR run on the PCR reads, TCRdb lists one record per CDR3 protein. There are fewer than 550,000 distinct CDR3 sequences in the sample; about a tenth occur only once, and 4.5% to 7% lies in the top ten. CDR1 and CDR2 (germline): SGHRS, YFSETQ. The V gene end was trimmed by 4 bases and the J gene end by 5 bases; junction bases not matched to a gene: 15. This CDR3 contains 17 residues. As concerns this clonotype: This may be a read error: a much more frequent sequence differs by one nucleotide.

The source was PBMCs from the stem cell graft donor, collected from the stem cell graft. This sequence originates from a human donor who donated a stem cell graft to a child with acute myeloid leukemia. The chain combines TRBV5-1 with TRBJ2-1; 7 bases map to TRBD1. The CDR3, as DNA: TGCGCCAGCAGCACTGGTTTAGACAGGGTTTTTAACAATGAGCAGTTCTTC. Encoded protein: CASSTGLDRVFNNEQFF. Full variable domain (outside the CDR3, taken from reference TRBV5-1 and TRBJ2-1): KAGVTQTPRYLIKTRGQQVTLSCSPISGHRSVSWYQQTPGQGLQFLFEYFSETQRNKGNFPGRFSGRQFSNSRSEMNVSTLELGDSALYLCASSTGLDRVFNNEQFFGPGTRLTVL.